This T cell receptor (beta chain) was identified during a study of cytomegalovirus exposure and HLA in healthy donors. Across the whole study: The approximately 680 first-cohort repertoires and the roughly 130 validation repertoires shared the same platform, a later analysis reported.

Study-wide findings and caveats: Both high specificity and high sensitivity reportedly marked the classifier's diagnosis of cytomegalovirus status. The study recorded about 160 TCR beta chains that were cytomegalovirus-associated.

As to this clone: Its specificity is not known.

V lost 0 bases and J lost 5, with 16 bases in between. CDR1 is SEHNR, CDR2 FQNEAQ, per germline (reference sequence). The CDR3 consists of 16 residues. The repertoire was sequenced with immunoSEQ multiplex PCR; TCRdb's copy has only in-frame clones and lacks some. This table holds over 150,000 clones, roughly nine tenths found once. The gene calls are TRBV7-9 and TRBJ1-1; D may be TRBD1 (6 bases). The sequenced material came from PBMCs. The receptor was derived from a woman in her 30s in good health and CMV-seronegative. CDR3 protein: CASSLARGSLGTEAFF. Written as DNA, the CDR3 is TGTGCCAGCAGCTTAGCCAGGGGTTCTTTGGGGACTGAAGCTTTCTTT.